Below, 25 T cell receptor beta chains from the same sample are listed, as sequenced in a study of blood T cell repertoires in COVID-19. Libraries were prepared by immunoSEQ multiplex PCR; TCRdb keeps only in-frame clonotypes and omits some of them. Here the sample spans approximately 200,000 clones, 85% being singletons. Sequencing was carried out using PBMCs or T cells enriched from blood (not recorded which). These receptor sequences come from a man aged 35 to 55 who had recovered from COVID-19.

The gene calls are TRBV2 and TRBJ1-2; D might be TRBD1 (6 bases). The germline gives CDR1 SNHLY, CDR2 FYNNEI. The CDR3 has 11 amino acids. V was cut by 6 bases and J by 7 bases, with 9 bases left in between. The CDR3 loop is CASRTGTGYTF. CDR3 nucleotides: TGTGCCAGCAGAACAGGGACTGGCTACACCTTC.

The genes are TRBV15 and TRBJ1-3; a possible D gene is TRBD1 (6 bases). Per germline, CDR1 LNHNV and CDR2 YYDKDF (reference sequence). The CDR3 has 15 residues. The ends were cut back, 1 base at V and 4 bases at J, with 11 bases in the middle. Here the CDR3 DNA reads TGTGCCACCAGCAGAGGCCAGGGGTCCGGAAACACCATATATTTT. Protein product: CATSRGQGSGNTIYF.

The CDR3 is CASSLEGFAGNTIYF. CDR3 nucleotides: TGTGCCAGCAGCTTAGAGGGGTTTGCTGGAAACACCATATATTTT. The rearrangement joins TRBV7-8 to TRBJ1-3; D possibly corresponds to TRBD1 (5 bases). Trimming removed 1 base at V and 2 bases at J, with 9 bases between. This CDR3 has 15 residues. The germline CDR1 and CDR2 sequences are SGHVS and FQNEAQ.

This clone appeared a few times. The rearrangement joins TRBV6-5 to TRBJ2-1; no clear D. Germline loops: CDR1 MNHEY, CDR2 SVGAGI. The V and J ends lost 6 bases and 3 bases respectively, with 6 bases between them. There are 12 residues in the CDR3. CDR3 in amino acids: CASSNNYNEQFF. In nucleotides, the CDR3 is TGTGCCAGCAGCAACAACTACAATGAGCAGTTCTTC.

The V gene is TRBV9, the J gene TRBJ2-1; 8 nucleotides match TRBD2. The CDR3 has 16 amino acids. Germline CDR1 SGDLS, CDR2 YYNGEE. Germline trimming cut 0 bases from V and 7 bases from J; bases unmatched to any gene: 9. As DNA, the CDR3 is TGTGCCAGCAGCGTAGGCCGAGCGGGAGTAGTAAATGAGCAGTTCTTC. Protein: CASSVGRAGVVNEQFF.

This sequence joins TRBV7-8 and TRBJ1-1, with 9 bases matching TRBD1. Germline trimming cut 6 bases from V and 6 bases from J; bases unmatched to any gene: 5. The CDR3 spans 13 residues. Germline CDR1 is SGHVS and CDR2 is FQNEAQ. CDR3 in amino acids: CASRQGTGSEAFF. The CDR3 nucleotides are TGTGCCAGCAGACAGGGGACAGGGTCTGAAGCTTTCTTT.

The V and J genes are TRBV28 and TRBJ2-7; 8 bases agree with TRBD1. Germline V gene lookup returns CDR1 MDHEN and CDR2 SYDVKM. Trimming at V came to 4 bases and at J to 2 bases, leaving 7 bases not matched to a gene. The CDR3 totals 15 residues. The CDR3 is CASSSPGQATYEQYF. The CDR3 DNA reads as TGTGCCAGCAGTTCACCGGGACAGGCGACCTACGAGCAGTACTTC.

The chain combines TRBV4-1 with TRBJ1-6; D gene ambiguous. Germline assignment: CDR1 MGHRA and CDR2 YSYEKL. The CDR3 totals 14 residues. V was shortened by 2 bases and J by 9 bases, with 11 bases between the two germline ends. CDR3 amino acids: CASSQPARGSPLHF. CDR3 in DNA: TGCGCCAGCAGCCAACCTGCCCGGGGTTCACCCCTCCACTTT.

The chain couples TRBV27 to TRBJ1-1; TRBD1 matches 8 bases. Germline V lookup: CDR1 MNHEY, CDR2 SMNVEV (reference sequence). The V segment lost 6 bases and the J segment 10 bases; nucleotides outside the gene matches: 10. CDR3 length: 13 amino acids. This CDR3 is CASRLDRVNRAFF. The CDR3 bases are TGTGCCAGCAGATTGGACAGGGTAAATCGAGCTTTCTTT.

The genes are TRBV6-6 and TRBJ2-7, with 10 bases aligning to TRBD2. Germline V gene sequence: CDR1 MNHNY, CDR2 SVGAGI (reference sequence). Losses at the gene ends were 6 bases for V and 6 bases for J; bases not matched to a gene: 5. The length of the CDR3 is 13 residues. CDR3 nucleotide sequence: TGTGCCAGCAGCCCTAGCGGGAGCCCCGAGCAGTACTTC. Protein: CASSPSGSPEQYF.

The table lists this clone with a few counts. CDR3 bases: TGTGCCAGCAGCTTAGGATCAGGGGTAGGGGAGCAGTACTTC. Its translation: CASSLGSGVGEQYF. V and J are TRBV13 and TRBJ2-7; possible D gene TRBD1, 6 bases. V lost 0 bases and J lost 7, with 13 bases in between. The CDR3 is 14 residues long. Germline CDR1 and CDR2: PRHDT and FYEKMQ (reference sequence).

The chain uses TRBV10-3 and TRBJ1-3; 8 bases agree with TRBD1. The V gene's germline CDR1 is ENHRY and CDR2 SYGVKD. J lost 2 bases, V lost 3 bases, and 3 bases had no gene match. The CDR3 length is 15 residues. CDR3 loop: CAISDLTGAGNTIYF. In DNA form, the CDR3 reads TGTGCCATCAGTGATTTGACAGGGGCTGGAAACACCATATATTTT.

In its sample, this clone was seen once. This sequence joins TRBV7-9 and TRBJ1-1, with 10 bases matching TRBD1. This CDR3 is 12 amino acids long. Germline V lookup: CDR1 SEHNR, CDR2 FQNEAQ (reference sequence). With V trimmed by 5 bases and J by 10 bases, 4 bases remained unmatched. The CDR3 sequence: CASSQRTGGAFF. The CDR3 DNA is TGTGCCAGCAGCCAGAGGACAGGGGGAGCTTTCTTT. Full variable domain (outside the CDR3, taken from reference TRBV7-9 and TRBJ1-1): DTGVSQNPRHKITKRGQNVTFRCDPISEHNRLYWYRQTLGQGPEFLTYFQNEAQLEKSRLLSDRFSAERPKGSFSTLEIQRTEQGDSAMYLCASSQRTGGAFFGQGTRLTVV.

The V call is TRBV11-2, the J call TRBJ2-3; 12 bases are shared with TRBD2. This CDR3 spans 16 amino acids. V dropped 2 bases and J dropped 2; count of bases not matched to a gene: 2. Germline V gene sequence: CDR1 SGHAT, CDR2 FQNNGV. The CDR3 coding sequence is TGTGCCAGCAGCTTACGACTAGCGGGAGACACAGATACGCAGTATTTT. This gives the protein CASSLRLAGDTDTQYF.

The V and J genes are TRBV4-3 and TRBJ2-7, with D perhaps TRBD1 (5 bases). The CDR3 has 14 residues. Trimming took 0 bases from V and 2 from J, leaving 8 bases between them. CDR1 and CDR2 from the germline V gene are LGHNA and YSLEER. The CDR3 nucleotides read TGCGCCAGCAGCCAAGACAGGGTACCCTACGAGCAGTACTTC. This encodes CASSQDRVPYEQYF.

The CDR3 sequence: CASSLDQLVLGTDTQYF. The CDR3 DNA reads as TGTGCCAGCAGCTTAGATCAGTTGGTCTTGGGCACAGATACGCAGTATTTT. The rearrangement joins TRBV11-3 to TRBJ2-3; the D is unclear. Germline V gene sequence: CDR1 SGHNT, CDR2 YENEEA. V lost 0 bases and J lost 1, with 14 bases in between. This CDR3 is 17 amino acids long.

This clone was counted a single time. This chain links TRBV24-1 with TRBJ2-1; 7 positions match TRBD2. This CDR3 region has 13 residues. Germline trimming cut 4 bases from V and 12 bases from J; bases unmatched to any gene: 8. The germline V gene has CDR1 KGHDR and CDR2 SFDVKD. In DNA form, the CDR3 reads TGTGCCACCAGTGACCCCGTTCCGGGAGGGCAGTTCTTC. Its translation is CATSDPVPGGQFF.

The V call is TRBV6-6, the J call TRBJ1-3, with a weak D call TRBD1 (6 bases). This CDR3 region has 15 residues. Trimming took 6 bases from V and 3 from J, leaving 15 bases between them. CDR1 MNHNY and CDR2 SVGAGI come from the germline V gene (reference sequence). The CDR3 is CASSQTGLGGNTIYF. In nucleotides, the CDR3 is TGTGCCAGCAGCCAAACAGGGCTAGGTGGAAACACCATATATTTT.

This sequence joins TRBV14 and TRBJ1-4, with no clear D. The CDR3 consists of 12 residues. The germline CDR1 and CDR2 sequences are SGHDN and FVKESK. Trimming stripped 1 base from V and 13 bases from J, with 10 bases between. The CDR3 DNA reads TGTGCCAGCAGCCAAGGAAGACGCGGACTGTTTTTT. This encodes CASSQGRRGLFF.

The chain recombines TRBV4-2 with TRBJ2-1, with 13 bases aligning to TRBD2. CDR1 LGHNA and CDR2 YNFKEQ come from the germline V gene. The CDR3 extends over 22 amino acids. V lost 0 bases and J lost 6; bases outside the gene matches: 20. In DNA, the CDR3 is TGTGCCAGCAGCCAAGATAGGGTGGTTGGACTAGCGGGAGATAACGGTCGCAATGAGCAGTTCTTC. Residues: CASSQDRVVGLAGDNGRNEQFF.

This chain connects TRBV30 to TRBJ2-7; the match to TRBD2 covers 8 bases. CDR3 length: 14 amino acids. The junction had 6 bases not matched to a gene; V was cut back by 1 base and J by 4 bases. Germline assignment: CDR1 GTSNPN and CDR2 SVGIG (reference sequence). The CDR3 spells CAWSGGSGMYEQYF. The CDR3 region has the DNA TGTGCCTGGAGTGGCGGTAGCGGGATGTACGAGCAGTACTTC.

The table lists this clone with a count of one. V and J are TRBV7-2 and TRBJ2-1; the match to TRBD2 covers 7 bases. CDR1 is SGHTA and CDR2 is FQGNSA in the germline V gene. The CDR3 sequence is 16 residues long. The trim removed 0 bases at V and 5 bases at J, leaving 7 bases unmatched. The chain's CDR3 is CASSLARREPNNEQFF. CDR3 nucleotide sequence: TGTGCCAGCAGCTTAGCGCGGCGGGAGCCCAACAATGAGCAGTTCTTC.

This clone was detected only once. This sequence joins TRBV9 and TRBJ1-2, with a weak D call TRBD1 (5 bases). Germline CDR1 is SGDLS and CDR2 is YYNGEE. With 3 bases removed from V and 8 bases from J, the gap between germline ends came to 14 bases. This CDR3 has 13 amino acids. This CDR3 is CASSGDSLRGYTF. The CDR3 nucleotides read TGTGCCAGCAGCGGAGACAGCCTCCGGGGCTACACCTTC.

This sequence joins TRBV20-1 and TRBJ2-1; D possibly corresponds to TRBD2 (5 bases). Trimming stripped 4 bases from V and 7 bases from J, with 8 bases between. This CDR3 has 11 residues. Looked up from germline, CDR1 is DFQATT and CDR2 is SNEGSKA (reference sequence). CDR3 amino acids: CSATRLNEQFF. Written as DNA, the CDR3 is TGCAGTGCTACTAGACTAAATGAGCAGTTCTTC.

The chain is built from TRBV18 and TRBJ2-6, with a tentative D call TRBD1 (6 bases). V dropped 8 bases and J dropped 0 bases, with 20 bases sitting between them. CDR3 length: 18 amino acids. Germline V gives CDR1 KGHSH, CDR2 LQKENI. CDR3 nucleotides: TGTGCCAGCGCAACCGGACAGACCCTTGGCTCTGGGGCCAACGTCCTGACTTTC. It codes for CASATGQTLGSGANVLTF.